The sequence of this T cell receptor beta chain was determined in a study of T cell responses to AZD1222 COVID-19 vaccine. Concerning this clone: Its antigen is currently unknown.

Assay: immunoSEQ multiplex PCR; the TCRdb copy retains only in-frame clones and omits some. In the table there are fewer than 130,000 clones, roughly four fifths of which are singletons. V lost 2 bases and J lost 8; bases outside the gene matches: 8. The germline CDR1 and CDR2 sequences are MNHEY and SVGEGT. The CDR3 has 14 amino acids. Study-level results: Seropositivity was recorded at baseline in only five to seven AZD1222 recipients. Clonal diversity was possibly underestimated; the donors were predominantly white British and more often female. Nearly half of the spike-specific TCRs reportedly recognize variant regions that carry no mutations.

This chain joins TRBV6-2 or TRBV6-3 and TRBJ1-1; 7 bases match TRBD1. Sample: peripheral blood, taken on day 0 of AZD1222 vaccination. The TCR was taken from an adult in good health. The chain's CDR3 is CASSYPTGVREAFF. In DNA, the CDR3 is TGTGCCAGCAGTTACCCCACAGGGGTTCGGGAAGCTTTCTTT.